This TCR beta chain originates from a study of blood T cell repertoires in COVID-19. Overall study context: Samples came from the United States, Italy and Spain, spanning acute and convalescent COVID-19.

Authors' analysis steps: Reference gene primer amplification in the assay estimated nucleated cell counts. Measured with immunoSEQ multiplex PCR; TCRdb has only the in-frame clones, and not every one. The DNA gave D and trimming, while V, J and clone size come from that table. Seen here are 120,000 to 150,000 clones, around 82% observed once, and the top ten hold roughly 15%. Trimming removed 6 bases from V and 11 bases from J, with 19 bases in between. The CDR3 is 13 residues long. CDR1 MNHNY and CDR2 SVGAGI come from the germline V gene (reference sequence). The chain recombines TRBV6-6 with TRBJ1-1; the D gene is possibly TRBD1 (5 bases). Material for sequencing was peripheral blood. The receptor comes from a human donor with acute or convalescent COVID-19. The donor label of this sample is uncertain. CDR3 region: CASSPQELPPAFF. CDR3 in DNA: TGTGCCAGCAGCCCACAGGAGCTCCCACCGGCTTTCTTT.